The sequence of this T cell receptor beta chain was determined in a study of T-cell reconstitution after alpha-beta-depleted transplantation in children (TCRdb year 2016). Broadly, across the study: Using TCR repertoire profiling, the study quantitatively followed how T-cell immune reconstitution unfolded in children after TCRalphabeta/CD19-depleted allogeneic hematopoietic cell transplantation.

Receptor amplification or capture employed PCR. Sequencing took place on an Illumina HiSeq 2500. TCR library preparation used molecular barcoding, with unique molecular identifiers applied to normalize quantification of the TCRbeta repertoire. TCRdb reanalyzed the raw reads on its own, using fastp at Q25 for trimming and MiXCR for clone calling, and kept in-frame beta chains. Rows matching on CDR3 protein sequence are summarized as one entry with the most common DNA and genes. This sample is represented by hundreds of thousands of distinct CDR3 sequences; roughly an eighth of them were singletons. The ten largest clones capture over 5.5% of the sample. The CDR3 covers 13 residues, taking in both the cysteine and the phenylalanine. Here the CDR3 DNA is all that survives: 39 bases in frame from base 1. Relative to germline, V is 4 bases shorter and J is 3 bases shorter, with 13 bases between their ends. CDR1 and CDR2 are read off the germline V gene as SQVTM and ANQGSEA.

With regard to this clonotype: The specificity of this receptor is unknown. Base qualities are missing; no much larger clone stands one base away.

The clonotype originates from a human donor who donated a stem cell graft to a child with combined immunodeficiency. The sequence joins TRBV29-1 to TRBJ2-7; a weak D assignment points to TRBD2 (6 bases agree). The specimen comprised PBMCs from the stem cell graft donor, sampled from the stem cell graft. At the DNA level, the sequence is TGCAGCGTTGTCAAGGTGGGGGGCTACGAGCAGTACTTC. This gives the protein CSVVKVGGYEQYF.